Shown below are 7 T cell receptor beta chains from a single sample sequenced in a study of T cell repertoires in cytomegalovirus infection. In TCRdb, the reads were re-called with MiXCR into one record per CDR3 protein. This table has under 850,000 distinct CDR3 sequences, roughly a third appearing once. Sequencing was carried out using PBMCs. These receptors were taken from a human donor in good health (CMV status not recorded). Some clones in this sample may be carry-over from other donors' samples.

In regard to this clonotype: One junction end disagrees with the germline gene, perhaps due to a read error. The chain has TRBV25-1 and TRBJ2-1, with TRBD2 matching over 10 bases. CDR1 is MGHDK, CDR2 SYGVNS, per germline. The CDR3 is 13 amino acids. This CDR3 is CAGSLAGAFEQFF. CDR3 nucleotides: TGTGCCGGCAGTCTAGCGGGGGCTTTTGAGCAGTTCTTC.

This clonotype came up once. V gene TRBV7-2 combines with J gene TRBJ2-3, with D perhaps TRBD2 (5 bases). Trimming took off 3 bases at V and 0 bases at J, with 10 bases between the two ends. From germline, CDR1 is SGHTA and CDR2 FQGNSA. This CDR3 is built from 15 residues. The CDR3 is CASSLDGKSTDTQYF. In DNA form, the CDR3 reads TGTGCCAGCAGCTTGGACGGGAAAAGCACAGATACGCAGTATTTT. Combining the CDR3 with reference TRBV7-2 and TRBJ2-3 gives the whole variable domain GAGVSQSPSNKVTEKGKDVELRCDPISGHTALYWYRQSLGQGLEFLIYFQGNSAPDKSGLPSDRFSAERTGGSVSTLTIQRTQQEDSAVYLCASSLDGKSTDTQYFGPGTRLTVL.

V is TRBV2 and J is TRBJ2-1; 16 bases line up with TRBD2. CDR1 is SNHLY, CDR2 FYNNEI, per germline. V lost 6 bases to trimming and J lost 5 bases; unmatched junction nucleotides: 1. This CDR3 region has 15 residues. The CDR3 loop reads CASRGLAGGNNEQFF. The DNA for the CDR3 is TGTGCCAGCAGGGGACTAGCGGGAGGGAACAATGAGCAGTTCTTC.

This clonotype was picked up one time. This likely comes from a read error, as the CDR3 has no conserved phenylalanine or tryptophan at its end. The chain employs TRBV7-2 and TRBJ1-1; D gene uncertain. The CDR3 sequence is 13 residues long. The germline V gene encodes CDR1 SGHTA and CDR2 FQGNSA. V lost 2 bases to trimming and J lost 1 base, with 5 bases between them. CDR3 loop: CASSLQRNTEAFL. The CDR3 DNA reads TGTGCCAGCAGCTTACAGAGGAACACTGAAGCTTTCTTG.

The V gene is TRBV5-1, the J gene TRBJ1-1; 10 positions agree with TRBD1. The CDR3 covers 17 residues. Germline values: CDR1 SGHRS, CDR2 YFSETQ. V gave up 0 bases and J gave up 0 bases; unmatched junction bases: 5. The CDR3 sequence: CASSLEGTGVMNTEAFF. DNA for the CDR3: TGCGCCAGCAGCTTGGAAGGGACAGGGGTAATGAACACTGAAGCTTTCTTT.

There are many counts of this clonotype. The rearrangement uses TRBV11-2 and TRBJ2-2; D gene unclear. The CDR3 totals 14 residues. Germline V gene sequence: CDR1 SGHAT, CDR2 FQNNGV. V shed 0 bases and J shed 6 bases, with 8 bases lying between them. The CDR3 protein is CASSLDQWAGELFF. CDR3 bases: TGTGCCAGCAGCTTAGATCAGTGGGCCGGGGAGCTGTTTTTT.

The chain joins TRBV28 to TRBJ2-5, with 8 nucleotides matching TRBD2. V was pared by 3 bases and J by 5 bases, with 11 bases of the junction left unmatched. Germline-derived CDR1 and CDR2 are MDHEN and SYDVKM. This CDR3 spans 16 amino acids. The CDR3 loop is CASSLTGGPNGETQYF. CDR3 sequence (DNA): TGTGCCAGCAGTTTGACGGGAGGGCCGAATGGGGAGACCCAGTACTTC.